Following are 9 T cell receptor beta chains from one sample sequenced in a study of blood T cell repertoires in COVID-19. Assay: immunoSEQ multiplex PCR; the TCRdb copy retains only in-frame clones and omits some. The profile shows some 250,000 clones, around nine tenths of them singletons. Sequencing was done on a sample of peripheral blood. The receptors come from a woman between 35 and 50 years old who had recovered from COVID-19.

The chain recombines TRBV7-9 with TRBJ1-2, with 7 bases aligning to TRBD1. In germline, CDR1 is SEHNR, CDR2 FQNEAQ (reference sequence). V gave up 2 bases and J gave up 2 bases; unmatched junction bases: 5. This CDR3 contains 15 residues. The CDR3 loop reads CASSLYIGGNYGYTF. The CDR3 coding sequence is TGTGCCAGCAGCTTATACATAGGGGGCAACTATGGCTACACCTTC.

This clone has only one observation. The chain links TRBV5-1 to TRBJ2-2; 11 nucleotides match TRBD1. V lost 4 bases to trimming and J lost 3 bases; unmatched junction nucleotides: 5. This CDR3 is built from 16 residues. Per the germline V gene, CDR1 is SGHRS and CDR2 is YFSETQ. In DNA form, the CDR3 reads TGCGCCAGCAGCGGGACAGGGGGGGCGGACACCGGGGAGCTGTTTTTT. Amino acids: CASSGTGGADTGELFF.

CDR3 sequence: CASPPRGGAYNEQFF. CDR3 nucleotides: TGTGCCAGCCCCCCCCGGGGTGGGGCCTACAATGAGCAGTTCTTC. The chain couples TRBV18 to TRBJ2-1, with a weak D call TRBD2 (5 bases). Germline V gene data show CDR1 as KGHSH and CDR2 as LQKENI. This CDR3 spans 15 amino acids. Trimming removed 8 bases from V and 2 bases from J, with 16 bases in between.

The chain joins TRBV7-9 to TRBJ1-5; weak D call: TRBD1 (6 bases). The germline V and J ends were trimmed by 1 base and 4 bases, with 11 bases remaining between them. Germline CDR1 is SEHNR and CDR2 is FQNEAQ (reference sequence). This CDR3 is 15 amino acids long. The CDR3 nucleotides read TGTGCCAGCAGCTTAGTTGGGGGCCAGAATCAGCCCCAGCATTTT. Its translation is CASSLVGGQNQPQHF. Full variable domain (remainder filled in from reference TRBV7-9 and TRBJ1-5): DTGVSQNPRHKITKRGQNVTFRCDPISEHNRLYWYRQTLGQGPEFLTYFQNEAQLEKSRLLSDRFSAERPKGSFSTLEIQRTEQGDSAMYLCASSLVGGQNQPQHFGDGTRLSIL.

The CDR3 loop is CAISLGLQAQGNNSPLHF. The DNA of the CDR3 is TGTGCCATCAGCCTTGGGTTACAGGCCCAGGGAAATAATTCACCCCTCCACTTT. V and J are TRBV10-3 and TRBJ1-6; D is perhaps TRBD1 (5 bases). This CDR3 is 18 amino acids long. CDR1 is ENHRY and CDR2 is SYGVKD in the germline V gene. Trimming shortened V by 6 bases and J by 5 bases, and 23 bases separated the two germline ends.

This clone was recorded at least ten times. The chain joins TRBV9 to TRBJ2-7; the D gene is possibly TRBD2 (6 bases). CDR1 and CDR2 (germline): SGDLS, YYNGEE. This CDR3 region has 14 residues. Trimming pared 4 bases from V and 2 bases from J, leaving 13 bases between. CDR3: CASSSGREAYEQYF. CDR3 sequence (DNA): TGTGCCAGCAGCTCAGGGCGGGAAGCCTACGAGCAGTACTTC.

CDR3 amino acids: CASSFSGSLDEQFF. For the CDR3, the DNA is TGTGCCAGCAGCTTCAGCGGGAGTCTAGATGAGCAGTTCTTC. The chain combines TRBV11-3 with TRBJ2-1; 8 nucleotides line up with TRBD2. The CDR3 runs to 14 residues. Germline trimming cut 3 bases from V and 8 bases from J; bases unmatched to any gene: 6. Germline V CDR1 and CDR2: SGHNT, YENEEA. Using reference TRBV11-3 and TRBJ2-1 for the parts outside the CDR3, the full variable domain is EAGVVQSPRYKIIEKKQPVAFWCNPISGHNTLYWYLQNLGQGPELLIRYENEEAVDDSQLPKDRFSAERLKGVDSTLKIQPAELGDSAVYLCASSFSGSLDEQFFGPGTRLTVL.

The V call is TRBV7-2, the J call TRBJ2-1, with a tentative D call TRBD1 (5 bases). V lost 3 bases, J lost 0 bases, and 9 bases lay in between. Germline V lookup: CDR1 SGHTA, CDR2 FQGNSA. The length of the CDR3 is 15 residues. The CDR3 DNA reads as TGTGCCAGCAGCTTGTCGCAGGGCTCCTACAATGAGCAGTTCTTC. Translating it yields CASSLSQGSYNEQFF.

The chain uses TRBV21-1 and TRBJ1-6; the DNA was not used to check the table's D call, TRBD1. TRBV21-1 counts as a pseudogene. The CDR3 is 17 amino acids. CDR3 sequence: CASSKEPQGSYNSPLHF. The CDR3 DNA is TGTGCCAGCAGCAAAGAGCCCCAGGGATCCTATAATTCACCCCTCCACTTT.